The TCR beta chain under discussion was sequenced for a study of cytotoxic CD8 clonotypes in ibrutinib-treated CLL (dated by TCRdb to the early 2020s). Background on the whole study: In this cohort, approximately 15 patients were treatment-naive and approximately ten were relapsed/refractory, while some 18 had unmutated IGHV. Of the approximately 86 participants in the trial, 25 to 30 had longitudinal samples available. The response samples were drawn at a median of roughly twelve months into treatment, with a range of roughly 6 to 36 months. On average, each sample had roughly 260,000 productive templates and around 100,000 productive rearrangements. Every remission and progressive disease sample was obtained while ibrutinib was still being received by the patients. Partial responses were observed in about 25 patients and complete responses in 2; after a median follow-up of roughly 72 months, remission was maintained in approximately 14 patients and progression was observed in approximately twelve. Cryopreserved peripheral blood mononuclear cells were obtained before treatment, at response, and at either sustained remission or disease progression. What the authors observed across the whole study: Sampling times were not matched between sustained-remission and progressing patients, and lymph node repertoires were not studied. At baseline, clonality was higher than in age-matched healthy donors and showed a strong correlation with circulating CD8+ T-cell counts. At ibrutinib response clonality went up, during sustained remission it held steady, and at progression it dropped back toward baseline. Public clonotypes were rare and either shrank or stayed stable during treatment, and the rise in clonality at ibrutinib response reflected expansion of private clonotypes.

Note on this clone: Its antigen specificity is not known. Base-call qualities are not available, and no considerably larger clone is one nucleotide away.

V drops 5 bases and J drops 2 bases, leaving 13 bases in between. The CDR3 sequence holds 14 residues, the cysteine and phenylalanine included. CDR3 DNA is the only sequence kept; it has 42 bases, read in frame from the first base. CDR1 MNHNY and CDR2 SVGAGI were looked up in the germline V gene (reference sequence). Each clonotype received, on average, approximately 9.9x coverage in deep resolution sequencing performed on a MiSeq, where the target depth lay between 1 in 1 million and 1 in 200,000 T cells. The immunoSEQ hsTCRB Kit was used to generate TCR beta libraries. The study's own analysis went as follows. ImmunoSEQ Data Assistant and ImmunoSEQ Analyzer were used for data analysis, and V, D and J genes were assigned according to IMGT definitions. Clonality was computed as one minus normalized Shannon entropy of productive rearrangement frequencies, ranging from 0 to 1. Public clonotype analysis was restricted to overrepresented clonotypes comprising at least 0.05% of each patient's repertoire. About twelve repertoires from age-matched healthy donors, obtained from immuneACCESS, served as clonality controls. TCRdb holds this immuneACCESS table with in-frame rearrangements only. Some clones are missing; in checked studies, unresolved V genes explain under half, and the rest has no known cause. Clonal size and the V and J genes are those of that table, whereas D and trimming came from the DNA. The sample yields around 160,000 clones; more than 75% were counted once. The ten biggest clones cover around 2.1% of the sample.

Per the publication, the time point label means: 12 to 13 months on ibrutinib. For TCR beta library preparation, 1.5 to 2 micrograms of genomic DNA were extracted from the cryopreserved PBMCs. Longitudinal blood samples from CLL patients receiving ibrutinib monotherapy were subjected to high-throughput TCR beta sequencing. The patients took part in an open-label, single-center phase 2 trial of ibrutinib monotherapy. This sequence uses TRBV6-6 and TRBJ2-7; the D segment might be TRBD1 or TRBD2, since each matches 5 bases. The sequencing here drew on PBMCs, taken after 12 months of ibrutinib treatment. This receptor was taken from a human donor with chronic lymphocytic leukemia. The nucleotide sequence reads as follows: TGTGCCAGCAGTGACCCGGGGCGGCCCTACGAGCAGTACTTC. This codes for CASSDPGRPYEQYF.